This paragraph reports one TCR beta chain. Antigen: not known. This entry belongs to a study of T cell repertoires in cytomegalovirus infection. Study-wide background: Public signatures in TCR beta pointed to CMV infection and matching HLA type. General observations from the study: Cumulated frequencies of public TCR beta families served to identify carriers of CMV plus the relevant HLA. Dominating the ex vivo response were TCR beta clonotypes that were CMV-specific and HLA-C-restricted.

The length of the CDR3 is 14 residues. Trimming cost V 9 bases and J 2 bases; bases outside gene matches: 6. MiXCR was run by TCRdb on the reads, yielding one entry per CDR3 protein. The profile shows some 350,000 distinct CDR3 sequences, 15% to 20% of them singletons. The source is a human donor in good health (CMV status not recorded). Some clones in this sample may be carry-over from other donors' samples. The J gene is TRBJ2-2, the V gene TRBV12-3 or TRBV12-4; 7 bases line up with TRBD1. The sample was PBMCs. CDR3 amino acids: CASKRQGNTGELFF. In nucleotides, the CDR3 is TGTGCCAGTAAACGACAGGGAAACACCGGGGAGCTGTTTTTT.